This T cell receptor (beta chain) is from a study of cytomegalovirus exposure and HLA in healthy donors. Notes on this clone: Antigen specificity is unknown.

60 Vbeta and 13 Jbeta primers were used in PCR. As handled by the study authors: Later analysis identified around 85 million unique TCR beta chains, roughly 11 million shared. Method: immunoSEQ multiplex PCR; TCRdb's copy keeps in-frame clones and lacks some. V and J calls plus clone size are reproduced from that table; the DNA served to infer D and trimming. In the table there are 95,000 to 150,000 clones, 50% to 75% of which are singletons. Study-wide results and limits: High specificity and sensitivity for cytomegalovirus status were reported for the classifier. A later analysis reportedly identified an Asian-associated ancestry cluster as carrying fewer N-insertions than the roughly 700-donor mean.

Trimming shortened V by 3 bases and J by 3 bases, and 11 bases separated the two germline ends. This CDR3 is built from 14 residues. Germline values: CDR1 LNHDA, CDR2 SQIVND (reference sequence). The V and J genes are TRBV19 and TRBJ1-1, with D perhaps TRBD1 (5 bases). The sequence was collected from a woman aged 35 to 49 in good health and CMV-seropositive. The sequenced sample was PBMCs. CDR3 nucleotides: TGTGCCAGTAGTATGTCGATAGGGGACACTGAAGCTTTCTTT. Translation gives CASSMSIGDTEAFF.